The 6 T cell receptor beta chains below come from one sample, sequenced in a study of post-analysis software for immune sequencing data. Study results and limitations: The study found TRBV5-6, TRBV5-1 and TRBV20-1 among about 5 TRBV segments more frequent in patients than controls.

Unique molecular identifiers were built into the TCR beta cDNA libraries. Each CDR3 protein gets one entry after TCRdb re-called the PCR reads with MiXCR. The sample yields 400,000 to 500,000 distinct CDR3 sequences, 30% to 40% seen once. Antigens for these TCRs are unknown. The sample consisted of blood. Receptor source: a girl aged 2 to 9 with multiple sclerosis.

The chain is built from TRBV5-1 and TRBJ1-4, with 7 bases fitting TRBD1. The CDR3 has 15 residues. V shed 3 bases, J shed 3 bases, and the junction held 5 bases outside the gene matches. Germline V gene sequence: CDR1 SGHRS, CDR2 YFSETQ. The CDR3, as DNA: TGCGCCAGCAGCTCCTATCAGGGGGCTAATGAAAAACTGTTTTTT. As protein: CASSSYQGANEKLFF.

V is TRBV5-1 and J is TRBJ1-1, with 9 bases fitting TRBD1. Germline CDR1 reads SGHRS; CDR2 reads YFSETQ. The CDR3 contains 16 residues. V dropped 4 bases and J dropped 5; count of bases not matched to a gene: 12. The CDR3 nucleotides are TGCGCCAGCAGCAGAGGACAGGGGCCCCTGGGGACTGAAGCTTTCTTT. Translating gives CASSRGQGPLGTEAFF.

The chain combines TRBV5-6 with TRBJ2-3; 13 bases map to TRBD2. The CDR3 loop spans 16 amino acids. The V segment lost 3 bases and the J segment 2 bases; nucleotides outside the gene matches: 3. Germline lookup yields CDR1 SGHDT and CDR2 YYEEEE. The CDR3 DNA reads TGTGCCAGCAGCTGGGGACTAGCGGGGCCCACAGATACGCAGTATTTT. Amino acid sequence: CASSWGLAGPTDTQYF.

There are a few counts of this clonotype. V and J are TRBV29-1 and TRBJ2-5; D is unresolved. The CDR3 covers 13 residues. Germline-derived CDR1 and CDR2 are SQVTM and ANQGSEA. V lost 3 bases, J lost 2 bases, and 10 bases lay in between. CDR3 amino acids: CSVEKTAQETQYF. The CDR3 DNA reads TGCAGCGTTGAGAAGACCGCTCAAGAGACCCAGTACTTC.

The chain is built from TRBV5-1 and TRBJ1-4, with D possibly matching TRBD1 (5 bases). V was pared by 3 bases and J by 6 bases, with 12 bases between. The length of the CDR3 is 14 residues. Germline V CDR1 and CDR2: SGHRS, YFSETQ. CDR3 bases: TGCGCCAGCAGCTACGGGACGGCGGATGAAAAACTGTTTTTT. This sequence encodes CASSYGTADEKLFF.

J is TRBJ1-6 and V is TRBV5-1; 11 bases line up with TRBD1. Germline-derived CDR1 and CDR2 are SGHRS and YFSETQ. J lost 9 bases, V lost 3 bases, and 2 bases had no gene match. This CDR3 spans 14 amino acids. CDR3 sequence: CASSYGQGASPLHF. CDR3 sequence (DNA): TGCGCCAGCAGCTATGGACAGGGGGCTTCACCCCTCCACTTT. Looking up the rest from reference TRBV5-1 and TRBJ1-6 gives the full variable domain: KAGVTQTPRYLIKTRGQQVTLSCSPISGHRSVSWYQQTPGQGLQFLFEYFSETQRNKGNFPGRFSGRQFSNSRSEMNVSTLELGDSALYLCASSYGQGASPLHFGNGTRLTVT.